Listed here are 30 T cell receptor beta chains from one sample, sequenced in a study of early T cells in non-severe SARS-CoV-2 infection. TCRdb re-analysed the 5' RACE reads in MiXCR, keeping a single row per CDR3 protein. The sample yields about 26,000 distinct CDR3 sequences, around 5% seen once. The sample was whole blood. The receptors here all came from an adult who was a healthcare worker with PCR-confirmed SARS-CoV-2 infection or an uninfected control (not recorded which).

This clonotype was seen many times. The gene calls are TRBV7-9 and TRBJ2-1, with a tentative D call TRBD2 (6 bases). The germline CDR1 and CDR2 sequences are SEHNR and FQNEAQ (reference sequence). There are 16 residues in the CDR3. Trimming left V 5 bases short and J 4 bases short, with 18 bases between. The CDR3 coding sequence is TGTGCCAGCAGCCCGATCGGGAGTCTCGGATACAATGAGCAGTTCTTC. It yields the protein CASSPIGSLGYNEQFF.

This clonotype was seen at least ten times. J is TRBJ2-3 and V is TRBV5-4; 10 bases match TRBD2. The CDR3 covers 15 residues. V was clipped by 1 base and J by 6 bases; unmatched bases: 5. The germline gives CDR1 SGHNT, CDR2 YYREEE (reference sequence). The CDR3 DNA sequence: TGTGCCAGCAGCTTGAGCGGGAGGGCCTACGATACGCAGTATTTT. Encoded protein: CASSLSGRAYDTQYF.

This clonotype was found many times. The chain recombines TRBV28 with TRBJ2-7; D might be TRBD1 (6 bases). The V end lost 5 bases, the J end lost 2 bases, and 13 bases lay between the germline ends. This CDR3 region has 14 residues. Germline CDR1 MDHEN, CDR2 SYDVKM. The CDR3 sequence is CASSLHRDPYEQYF. The CDR3 DNA sequence: TGTGCCAGCAGTCTACACAGGGACCCCTACGAGCAGTACTTC. Full variable domain (rest looked up from reference TRBV28 and TRBJ2-7): DVKVTQSSRYLVKRTGEKVFLECVQDMDHENMFWYRQDPGLGLRLIYFSYDVKMKEKGDIPEGYSVSREKKERFSLILESASTNQTSMYLCASSLHRDPYEQYFGPGTRLTVT.

The table lists this clonotype with a few counts. This chain links TRBV9 with TRBJ1-4; D may be TRBD1 (6 bases). V dropped 0 bases and J dropped 7 bases, with 16 bases sitting between them. Germline loops: CDR1 SGDLS, CDR2 YYNGEE. The CDR3 has 16 amino acids. CDR3 region: CASSVESGGLAEKLFF. For the CDR3, the DNA is TGTGCCAGCAGCGTAGAATCGGGGGGCCTTGCTGAAAAACTGTTTTTT.

A note on this clonotype: An end of the junction differs from the germline gene, which may be a read error. The chain recombines TRBV2 with TRBJ2-7, with 10 bases identical to TRBD2. Germline V lookup: CDR1 SNHLY, CDR2 FYNNEI. The CDR3 totals 13 residues. CDR3 sequence: CVSSEREGYEQYF. The CDR3 DNA sequence: TGTGTCAGCAGTGAGCGGGAGGGGTACGAGCAGTACTTC.

The chain links TRBV12-3 or TRBV12-4 to TRBJ2-1; 8 nucleotides line up with TRBD2. The V segment lost 5 bases and the J segment 7 bases; nucleotides outside the gene matches: 13. The length of the CDR3 is 16 residues. CDR3 residues: CASSGSGKGVVNEQFF. The DNA of the CDR3 is TGTGCCAGCAGTGGTAGCGGGAAAGGAGTGGTGAATGAGCAGTTCTTC.

This clonotype has a count of ten or more. This chain links TRBV5-1 with TRBJ2-7; D might be TRBD1 (5 bases). There are 14 residues in the CDR3. V lost 4 bases, J lost 6 bases, and 17 bases lay in between. Germline V lookup: CDR1 SGHRS, CDR2 YFSETQ. In DNA, the CDR3 is TGCGCCAGCAGCCCTTTAACTACAGGTTTCGAGCAGTACTTC. This codes for CASSPLTTGFEQYF.

This clonotype was seen ten or more times. This rearrangement joins TRBV7-9 to TRBJ2-2, with 7 bases identical to TRBD1. After removal of 5 bases from V and 1 base from J, the junction contained 13 bases not matched to a gene. This CDR3 comprises 18 residues. In germline, CDR1 is SEHNR, CDR2 FQNEAQ (reference sequence). CDR3 residues: CASSPDSHWTGNTGELFF. DNA of the CDR3: TGTGCCAGCAGCCCGGACTCACATTGGACAGGGAACACCGGGGAGCTGTTTTTT.

This clonotype qualifies as medium-sized (0.01 to 0.1%). The chain uses TRBV18 and TRBJ2-7; 8 nucleotides match TRBD1. The length of the CDR3 is 13 residues. Germline CDR1 KGHSH, CDR2 LQKENI. V trimming: 6 bases; J trimming: 4 bases; junction bases outside the gene matches: 5. CDR3: CASSWDRPYEQYF. CDR3 nucleotides: TGTGCCAGCTCCTGGGACAGGCCGTACGAGCAGTACTTC.

The chain combines TRBV10-3 with TRBJ2-2; 10 nucleotides align to TRBD1. Per germline, CDR1 ENHRY and CDR2 SYGVKD. V shed 0 bases, J shed 5 bases, and the junction held 0 bases outside the gene matches. CDR3 length: 15 amino acids. In DNA form, the CDR3 reads TGTGCCATCAGTGAGTCGGGACAGGGGACCGGGGAGCTGTTTTTT. Translation gives CAISESGQGTGELFF.

This clonotype was recorded at least ten times. The chain has TRBV7-2 and TRBJ2-1; TRBD2 aligns across 11 bases. CDR1 SGHTA and CDR2 FQGNSA come from the germline V gene. The junction had 14 bases not matched to a gene; V was cut back by 4 bases and J by 9 bases. The CDR3 totals 17 residues. As DNA, the CDR3 is TGTGCCAGCAGCTCAATAGGGACTAGCGGAGCCAGGGGTGAGCAGTTCTTC. Protein sequence: CASSSIGTSGARGEQFF. The complete variable domain, with remaining parts taken from reference TRBV7-2 and TRBJ2-1, reads GAGVSQSPSNKVTEKGKDVELRCDPISGHTALYWYRQSLGQGLEFLIYFQGNSAPDKSGLPSDRFSAERTGGSVSTLTIQRTQQEDSAVYLCASSSIGTSGARGEQFFGPGTRLTVL.

This clonotype was seen many times. The chain recombines TRBV12-3 or TRBV12-4 with TRBJ2-7, with 11 bases fitting TRBD2. V lost 5 bases, J lost 3 bases, and 3 bases stayed unmatched. The CDR3 consists of 14 residues. The CDR3 bases are TGTGCCAGCAGTCAGACTAGCGGGAACTACGAGCAGTACTTC. This translates into CASSQTSGNYEQYF.

This clonotype occurred many times. The J gene is TRBJ1-4, the V gene TRBV7-9; D might be TRBD1 (6 bases). Germline-derived CDR1 and CDR2 are SEHNR and FQNEAQ (reference sequence). Trimming removed 10 bases from V and 6 bases from J, with 9 bases in between. CDR3 length: 11 residues. Written as DNA, the CDR3 is TGTGCCACCCAGGGGCATGAAAAACTGTTTTTT. Its translation: CATQGHEKLFF.

The chain carries TRBV27 and TRBJ1-5, with D possibly TRBD1 on 5 matching bases. CDR3 length: 16 residues. Germline assignment: CDR1 MNHEY and CDR2 SMNVEV (reference sequence). Trimming took 5 bases from V and 1 from J, leaving 15 bases between them. CDR3 nucleotide sequence: TGTGCCAGCAGTCCCCAGGCGGGGGTGAGCAATCAGCCCCAGCATTTT. This gives the protein CASSPQAGVSNQPQHF.

This clonotype was observed at least ten times. This chain joins TRBV19 and TRBJ1-1; tentatively, D is TRBD1 (5 bases). The germline V gene has CDR1 LNHDA and CDR2 SQIVND (reference sequence). V lost 7 bases to trimming and J lost 1 base, with 13 bases between them. CDR3 length equals 14 residues. The CDR3 reads CASTIQGSNTEAFF. Written as DNA, the CDR3 is TGTGCCAGTACTATCCAGGGTTCGAACACTGAAGCTTTCTTT.

This clonotype is labeled medium-sized. This chain joins TRBV28 and TRBJ1-6; D is possibly TRBD1 (5 bases). The CDR3 runs 12 residues. The germline CDR1 and CDR2 sequences are MDHEN and SYDVKM. The V and J ends lost 10 bases and 6 bases respectively, with 10 bases between them. CDR3 protein: CANGRGNSPLHF. The DNA of the CDR3 is TGTGCCAACGGGAGGGGTAATTCACCCCTCCACTTT.

This clonotype was seen many times. The genes are TRBV15 and TRBJ2-1, with D tentatively TRBD2 (6 bases). The CDR3 has 17 amino acids. Germline lookup yields CDR1 LNHNV and CDR2 YYDKDF (reference sequence). V lost 0 bases and J 1 base, leaving 13 bases between the germline ends. CDR3 in DNA: TGTGCCACCAGCAGAGATCCGGGAGTAGGGTCCTACAATGAGCAGTTCTTC. It codes for CATSRDPGVGSYNEQFF. Drawing the rest from reference TRBV15 and TRBJ2-1, the complete variable domain is DAMVIQNPRYQVTQFGKPVTLSCSQTLNHNVMYWYQQKSSQAPKLLFHYYDKDFNNEADTPDNFQSRRPNTSFCFLDIRSPGLGDTAMYLCATSRDPGVGSYNEQFFGPGTRLTVL.

This clonotype was observed many times. The chain uses TRBV15 and TRBJ2-1, with D perhaps TRBD1 (6 bases). Trimming took 5 bases from V and 4 from J, leaving 15 bases between them. The CDR3 has 15 residues. CDR1 and CDR2 from the germline V gene are LNHNV and YYDKDF (reference sequence). The CDR3 is CATSLDRSPYNEQFF. The CDR3 nucleotides are TGTGCCACCAGCCTTGACAGGTCCCCGTACAATGAGCAGTTCTTC.

There are many counts of this clonotype. The chain uses TRBV7-6 and TRBJ2-6; no clear D. V was shortened by 4 bases and J by 0 bases, with 7 bases between the two germline ends. This CDR3 spans 15 amino acids. Germline-derived CDR1 and CDR2 are SGHVS and FNYEAQ. This chain's CDR3 is CASSSRYSGANVLTF. CDR3 DNA sequence: TGTGCCAGCAGCTCTCGGTACTCTGGGGCCAACGTCCTGACTTTC.

This clonotype is medium-sized within its sample. This rearrangement joins TRBV27 to TRBJ1-1; 8 nucleotides match TRBD1. V lost 2 bases, J lost 4 bases, and 6 bases stayed unmatched. The CDR3 is made up of 15 amino acids. CDR1 is MNHEY, CDR2 SMNVEV, per germline (reference sequence). This chain's CDR3 is CASSLGGQAPTEAFF. CDR3 nucleotides: TGTGCCAGCAGTTTAGGGGGACAGGCCCCCACTGAAGCTTTCTTT.

Ten or more counts support this clonotype. This chain joins TRBV27 and TRBJ2-1; 9 bases agree with TRBD1. The germline V gene encodes CDR1 MNHEY and CDR2 SMNVEV (reference sequence). The length of the CDR3 is 14 residues. The junction had 6 bases not matched to a gene; V was cut back by 5 bases and J by 7 bases. The CDR3 here is CASSLWDRVNEQFF. The CDR3 DNA reads TGTGCCAGCAGTCTTTGGGACAGGGTGAATGAGCAGTTCTTC.

The V gene is TRBV10-3, the J gene TRBJ1-2, with 8 bases that match TRBD1. The CDR3 is made up of 13 amino acids. The J segment lost 6 bases and the V segment lost 5 bases, leaving 5 bases of the junction unmatched. CDR1 is ENHRY and CDR2 is SYGVKD in the germline V gene. Here the CDR3 reads CAISTGQGDGYTF. The CDR3 DNA is TGTGCCATCAGTACCGGACAGGGTGATGGCTACACCTTC.

This clonotype was recorded at least ten times. The chain recombines TRBV6-5 with TRBJ1-1, with D possibly matching TRBD1 (6 bases). CDR1 is MNHEY and CDR2 is SVGAGI in the germline V gene. The ends were cut back, 0 bases at V and 1 base at J, with 9 bases in the middle. The CDR3 length is 15 residues. CDR3 coding DNA: TGTGCCAGCAGTTACTCCGACAGGAGGAACACTGAAGCTTTCTTT. Protein product: CASSYSDRRNTEAFF.

In this sample, this clonotype turned up many times. The chain has TRBV7-9 and TRBJ2-3, with D maybe TRBD2 (5 bases). CDR1 and CDR2 (germline): SEHNR, FQNEAQ (reference sequence). The CDR3 totals 13 residues. Trimming pared 4 bases from V and 6 bases from J, leaving 11 bases between. As DNA, the CDR3 is TGTGCCAGCAGCTACCTTGACTATGATACGCAGTATTTT. It specifies CASSYLDYDTQYF.

This clonotype was counted many times. The chain links TRBV28 to TRBJ2-1; a weak D match, TRBD1 (5 bases). The CDR3 is 15 residues long. The V end lost 6 bases, the J end lost 7 bases, and 19 bases lay between the germline ends. Germline CDR1 and CDR2: MDHEN and SYDVKM. The CDR3 loop is CASRAGYSGRNEQFF. CDR3 DNA sequence: TGTGCCAGCAGGGCAGGGTATTCAGGTCGGAATGAGCAGTTCTTC. The variable domain in full, with the rest retrieved from reference TRBV28 and TRBJ2-1, is DVKVTQSSRYLVKRTGEKVFLECVQDMDHENMFWYRQDPGLGLRLIYFSYDVKMKEKGDIPEGYSVSREKKERFSLILESASTNQTSMYLCASRAGYSGRNEQFFGPGTRLTVL.

In its sample, this clonotype was seen many times. The chain is built from TRBV6-5 and TRBJ2-1; the D is unclear. This CDR3 spans 15 amino acids. Germline-derived CDR1 and CDR2 are MNHEY and SVGAGI. V lost 0 bases and J 4 bases, leaving 10 bases between the germline ends. CDR3: CASSYSFQLYNEQFF. DNA for the CDR3: TGTGCCAGCAGTTACTCATTCCAACTTTACAATGAGCAGTTCTTC.

The sample holds many counts of this clonotype. CDR3 sequence (DNA): TGTGCCAGCAGTGAATCCCAGTATCAGCCCCAGCATTTT. This codes for CASSESQYQPQHF. The V gene is TRBV2, the J gene TRBJ1-5; D call uncertain. Germline V gene data show CDR1 as SNHLY and CDR2 as FYNNEI. The CDR3 length is 13 residues. Trimming took off 2 bases at V and 5 bases at J, with 7 bases between the two ends.

This clonotype was found a few times. The junction and the germline gene differ at one end; a read error may be behind it. The chain has TRBV28 and TRBJ2-1; D possibly corresponds to TRBD2 (6 bases). CDR1 and CDR2 from the germline V gene are MDHEN and SYDVKM. The CDR3 is 18 amino acids. The CDR3: CASSLTNTGLSSYNEQFF. The CDR3 DNA reads as TGTGCCAGCAGTCTCACTAATACGGGACTTTCTTCCTATAATGAGCAGTTCTTC.

At least ten counts were recorded for this clonotype. CDR3 protein: CASSPQAGKETQYF. In DNA form, the CDR3 reads TGTGCCAGCTCACCACAAGCAGGGAAGGAGACCCAGTACTTC. J is TRBJ2-5 and V is TRBV18; a weak D match, TRBD1 (5 bases). CDR3 size: 14 residues. The V end lost 1 base, the J end lost 5 bases, and 11 bases lay between the germline ends. CDR1 and CDR2 (germline): KGHSH, LQKENI.

This clonotype was seen repeatedly, ten times or more. The chain couples TRBV4-1 to TRBJ2-7; possible D gene TRBD2, 6 bases. Looked up from germline, CDR1 is MGHRA and CDR2 is YSYEKL. Trimming stripped 0 bases from V and 4 bases from J, with 16 bases between. The CDR3 covers 16 residues. CDR3 nucleotides: TGCGCCAGCAGCCAAGAATACCCCGCGGGGCGGTACGAGCAGTACTTC. Translation: CASSQEYPAGRYEQYF.